This T cell receptor beta chain emerged from a study of blood T cell repertoires in COVID-19. On the study more broadly: Sites in the United States, Italy and Spain provided acute and convalescent COVID-19 samples. Sources were T cells, B-cell-depleted T cells, or PBMCs; the material itself was cDNA or gDNA.

How the authors handled the data: Reference gene primer amplification yielded estimated nucleated cell counts. TCRdb's table, derived via immunoSEQ multiplex PCR, lists solely in-frame clones and lacks some. D and trimming were read from the DNA, whereas the V and J calls and clone size are those reported in that table. This table has under 300,000 clones, less than 90% appearing once. The CDR3 runs 12 residues. Germline V gene sequence: CDR1 MNHEY, CDR2 SVGEGT. The V end lost 4 bases, the J end lost 9 bases, and 12 bases lay between the germline ends. This TCR was sampled from a woman aged 40 to 50 who had recovered from COVID-19. V gene TRBV6-2 or TRBV6-3 combines with J gene TRBJ1-1; D unclear. The sample comprised peripheral blood. The CDR3 spells CASSSPREKAFF. CDR3 DNA: TGTGCCAGCAGTTCCCCTAGAGAAAAAGCTTTCTTT.